This T cell receptor (beta chain) stems from a study of T cells in Graves' hyperthyroidism and ophthalmopathy. Overall study findings and caveats: Model output signaled ophthalmopathy a median roughly six months ahead of onset. Clonotypes that were expanded in thyroid above 0.001 mostly appeared in blood too.

On this clonotype: Its antigen is as yet unknown.

The CDR3 covers 15 residues. The germline V gene has CDR1 MGHRA and CDR2 YSYEKL. V lost 0 bases to trimming and J lost 6 bases, with 14 bases between them. Lactation, pregnancy, other autoimmune disease or uncontrolled infection excluded patients. TCR beta CDR3 regions were amplified from RNA transcripts. The HTBI set primed first-round TCR CDR3 RT-PCR. One entry per CDR3 protein, called by TCRdb with MiXCR from the multiplex PCR reads. This sample has hundreds of thousands of distinct CDR3 sequences, with just under 45% found just once. Sequencing was done on a sample of peripheral blood or thyroid tissue (not recorded which). This TCR derives from an adult man with Graves' disease, either hyperthyroidism or ophthalmopathy (not recorded which). This chain uses TRBV4-1 with TRBJ1-2; no clear D gene. The chain's CDR3 is CASSQEWAQLNGYTF. In DNA, the CDR3 is TGCGCCAGCAGCCAAGAGTGGGCGCAGCTGAATGGCTACACCTTC.